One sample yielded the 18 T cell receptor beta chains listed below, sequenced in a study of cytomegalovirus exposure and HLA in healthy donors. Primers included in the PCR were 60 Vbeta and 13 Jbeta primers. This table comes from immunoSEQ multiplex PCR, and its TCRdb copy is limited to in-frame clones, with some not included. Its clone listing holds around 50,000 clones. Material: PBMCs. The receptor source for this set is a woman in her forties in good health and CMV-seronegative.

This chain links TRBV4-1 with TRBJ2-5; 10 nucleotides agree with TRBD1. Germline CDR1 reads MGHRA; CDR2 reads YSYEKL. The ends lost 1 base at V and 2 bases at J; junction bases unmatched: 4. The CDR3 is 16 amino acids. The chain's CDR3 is CASSQGVGQGQETQYF. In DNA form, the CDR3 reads TGCGCCAGCAGCCAAGGGGTGGGACAGGGGCAAGAGACCCAGTACTTC.

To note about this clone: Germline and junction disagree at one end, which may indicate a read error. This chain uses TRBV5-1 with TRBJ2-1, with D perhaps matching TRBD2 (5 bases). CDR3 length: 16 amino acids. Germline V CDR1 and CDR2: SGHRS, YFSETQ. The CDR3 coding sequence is TGCGCCAGCAGCTTTTTTGGTCCGGACTCCCACAATGAGCAGTTCTTC. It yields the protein CASSFFGPDSHNEQFF.

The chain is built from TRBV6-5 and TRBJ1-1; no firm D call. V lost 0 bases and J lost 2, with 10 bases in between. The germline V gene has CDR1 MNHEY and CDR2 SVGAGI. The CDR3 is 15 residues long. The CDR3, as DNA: TGTGCCAGCAGTTACTCACCCTCAGTCAACACTGAAGCTTTCTTT. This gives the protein CASSYSPSVNTEAFF.

The CDR3 spells CASTTQGRQSTEAFF. The CDR3 bases are TGTGCCAGCACCACACAGGGTCGCCAGAGCACTGAAGCTTTCTTT. This sequence joins TRBV28 and TRBJ1-1, with TRBD1 as a possible D gene (6 bases). This CDR3 comprises 15 residues. V was clipped by 7 bases and J by 4 bases, with 19 bases between them. Looked up from germline, CDR1 is MDHEN and CDR2 is SYDVKM.

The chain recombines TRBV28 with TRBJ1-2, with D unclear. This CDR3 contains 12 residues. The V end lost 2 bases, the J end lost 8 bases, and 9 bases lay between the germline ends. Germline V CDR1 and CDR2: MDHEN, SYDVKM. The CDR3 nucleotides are TGTGCCAGCAGTTTAGCCAGTTGGGGCTACACCTTC. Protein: CASSLASWGYTF.

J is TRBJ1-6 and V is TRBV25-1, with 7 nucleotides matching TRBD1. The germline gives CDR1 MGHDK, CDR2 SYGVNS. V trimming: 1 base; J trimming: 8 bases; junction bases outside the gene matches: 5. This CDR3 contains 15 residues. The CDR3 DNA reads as TGTGCCAGCAGTGAATCAGGGCAGGGGGATTCACCCCTCCACTTT. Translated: CASSESGQGDSPLHF.

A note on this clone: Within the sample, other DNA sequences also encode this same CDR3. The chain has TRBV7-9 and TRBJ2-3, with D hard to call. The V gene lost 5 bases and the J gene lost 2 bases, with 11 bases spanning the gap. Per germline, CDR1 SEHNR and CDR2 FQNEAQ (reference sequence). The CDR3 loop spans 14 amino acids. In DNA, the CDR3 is TGTGCCAGCAGCCGTTCGGGTAACACAGATACGCAGTATTTT. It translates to CASSRSGNTDTQYF.

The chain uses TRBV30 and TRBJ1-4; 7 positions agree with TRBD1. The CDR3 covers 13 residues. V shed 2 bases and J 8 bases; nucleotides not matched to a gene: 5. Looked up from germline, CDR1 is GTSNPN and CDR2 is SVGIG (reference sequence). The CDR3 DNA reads TGTGCCTGGAGTAATCCGGACAGGGAAAAACTGTTTTTT. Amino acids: CAWSNPDREKLFF.

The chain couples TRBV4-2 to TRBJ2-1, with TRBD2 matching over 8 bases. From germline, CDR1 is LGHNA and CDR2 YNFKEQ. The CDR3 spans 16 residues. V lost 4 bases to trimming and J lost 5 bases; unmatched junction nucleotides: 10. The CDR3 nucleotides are TGTGCCAGCAGCCCACGGGGGGGCCGAGGCAACAATGAGCAGTTCTTC. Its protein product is CASSPRGGRGNNEQFF.

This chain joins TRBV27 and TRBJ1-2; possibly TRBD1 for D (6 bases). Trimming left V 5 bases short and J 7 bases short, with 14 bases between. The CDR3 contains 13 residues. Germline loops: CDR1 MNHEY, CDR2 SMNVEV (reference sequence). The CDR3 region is CASSERDTVGYTF. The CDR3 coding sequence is TGTGCCAGCAGTGAACGGGACACCGTTGGCTACACCTTC.

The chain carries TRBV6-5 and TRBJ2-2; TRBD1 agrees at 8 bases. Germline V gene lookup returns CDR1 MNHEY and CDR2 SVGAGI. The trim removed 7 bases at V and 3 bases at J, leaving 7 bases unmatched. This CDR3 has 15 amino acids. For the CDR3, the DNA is TGTGCCAGCATCTCCGGGACAGGAGACACCGGGGAGCTGTTTTTT. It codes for CASISGTGDTGELFF.

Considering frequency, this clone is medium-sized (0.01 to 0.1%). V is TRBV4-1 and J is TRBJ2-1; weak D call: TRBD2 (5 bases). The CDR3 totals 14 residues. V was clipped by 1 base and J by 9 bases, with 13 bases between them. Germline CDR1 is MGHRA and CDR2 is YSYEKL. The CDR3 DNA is TGCGCCAGCAGCCAAGGCGTGGACTTTGTTGAGCAGTTCTTC. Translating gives CASSQGVDFVEQFF.

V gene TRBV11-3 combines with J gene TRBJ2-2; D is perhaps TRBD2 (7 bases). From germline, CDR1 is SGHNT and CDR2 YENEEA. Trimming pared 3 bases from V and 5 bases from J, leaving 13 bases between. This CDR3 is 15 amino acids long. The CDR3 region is CASSFNKGGTGELFF. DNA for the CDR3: TGTGCCAGCAGCTTTAATAAGGGGGGGACCGGGGAGCTGTTTTTT. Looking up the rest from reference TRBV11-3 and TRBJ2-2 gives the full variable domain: EAGVVQSPRYKIIEKKQPVAFWCNPISGHNTLYWYLQNLGQGPELLIRYENEEAVDDSQLPKDRFSAERLKGVDSTLKIQPAELGDSAVYLCASSFNKGGTGELFFGEGSRLTVL.

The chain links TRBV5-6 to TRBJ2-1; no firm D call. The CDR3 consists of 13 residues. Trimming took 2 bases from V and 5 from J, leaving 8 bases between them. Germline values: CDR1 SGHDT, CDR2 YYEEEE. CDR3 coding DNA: TGTGCCAGCAGCTTTTTGGGCAACAATGAGCAGTTCTTC. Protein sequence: CASSFLGNNEQFF.

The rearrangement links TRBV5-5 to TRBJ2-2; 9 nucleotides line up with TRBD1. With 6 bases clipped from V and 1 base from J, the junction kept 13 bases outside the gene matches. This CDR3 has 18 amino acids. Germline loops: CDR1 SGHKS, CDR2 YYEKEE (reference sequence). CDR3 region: CASNQQGARPVNTGELFF. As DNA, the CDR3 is TGTGCCAGCAACCAACAGGGGGCGCGACCCGTGAACACCGGGGAGCTGTTTTTT.

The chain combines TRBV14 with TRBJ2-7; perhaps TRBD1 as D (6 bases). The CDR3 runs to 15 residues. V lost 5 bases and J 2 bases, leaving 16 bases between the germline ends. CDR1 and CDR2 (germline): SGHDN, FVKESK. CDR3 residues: CASSERDKSAYEQYF. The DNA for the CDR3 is TGTGCCAGCAGCGAACGGGACAAGAGCGCCTACGAGCAGTACTTC. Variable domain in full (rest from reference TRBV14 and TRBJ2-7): EAGVTQFPSHSVIEKGQTVTLRCDPISGHDNLYWYRRVMGKEIKFLLHFVKESKQDESGMPNNRFLAERTGGTYSTLKVQPAELEDSGVYFCASSERDKSAYEQYFGPGTRLTVT.

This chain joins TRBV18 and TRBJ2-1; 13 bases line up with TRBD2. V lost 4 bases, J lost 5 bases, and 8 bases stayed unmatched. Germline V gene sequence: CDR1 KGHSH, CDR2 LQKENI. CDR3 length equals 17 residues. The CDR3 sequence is CASSLGTSGTGNNEQFF. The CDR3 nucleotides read TGTGCCAGCTCACTAGGGACTAGCGGGACAGGGAACAATGAGCAGTTCTTC.

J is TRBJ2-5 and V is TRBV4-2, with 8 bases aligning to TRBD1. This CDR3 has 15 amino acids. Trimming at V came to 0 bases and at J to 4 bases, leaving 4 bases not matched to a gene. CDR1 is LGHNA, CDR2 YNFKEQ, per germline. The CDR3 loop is CASSQDRGRGETQYF. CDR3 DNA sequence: TGTGCCAGCAGCCAAGACAGGGGGCGAGGAGAGACCCAGTACTTC.